The entry below gives a single T cell receptor (beta chain) sequence along with its context. No antigen is known for it. Germline CDR1 LNHDA, CDR2 SQIVND (reference sequence). CDR3 size: 14 residues. V dropped 8 bases and J dropped 5; count of bases not matched to a gene: 5. The method was immunoSEQ multiplex PCR; TCRdb's version includes in-frame clones alone and lacks a portion of them. This sample has roughly 67,000 clones, with roughly 93% found just once. These data come from a study of lymphopenia after photon versus proton radiotherapy. Broader study findings: Oligoclonal CD8+ Temra expansion after nadir drove photon patients' diversity drop. Relative stability marked proton patients; photon patients lost diversity and naive cells. Survival link was tested only in deceased patients; proton benefit remains a possibility.

This material consisted of peripheral blood, taken from a patient treated with photon-based radiotherapy. This receptor was identified in a woman aged 70-85 years with pancreatic cancer. This rearrangement joins TRBV19 to TRBJ1-5, with 11 bases identical to TRBD1. The CDR3 sequence: CASRRDRGYQPQHF. The CDR3 DNA is TGTGCCAGTCGCAGGGACAGGGGGTATCAGCCCCAGCATTTT.